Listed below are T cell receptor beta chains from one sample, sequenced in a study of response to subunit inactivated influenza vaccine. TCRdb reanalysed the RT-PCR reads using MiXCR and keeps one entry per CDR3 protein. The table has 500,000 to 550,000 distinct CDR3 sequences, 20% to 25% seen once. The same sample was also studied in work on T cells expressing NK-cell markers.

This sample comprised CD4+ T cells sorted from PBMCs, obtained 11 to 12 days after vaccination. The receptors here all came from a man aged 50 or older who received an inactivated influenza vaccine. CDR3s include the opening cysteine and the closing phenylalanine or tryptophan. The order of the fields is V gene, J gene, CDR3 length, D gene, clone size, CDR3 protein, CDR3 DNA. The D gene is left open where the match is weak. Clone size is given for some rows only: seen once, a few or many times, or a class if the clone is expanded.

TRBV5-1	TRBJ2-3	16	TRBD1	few	CASSLAETGWADTQYF	TGCGCCAGCAGCTTGGCCGAGACAGGGTGGGCAGATACGCAGTATTTT
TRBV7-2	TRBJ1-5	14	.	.	CASSLIGRGQPQHF	TGTGCCAGCAGCTTAATAGGGAGGGGACAGCCCCAGCATTTT
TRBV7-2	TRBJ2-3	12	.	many	CASSLMTDTQYF	TGTGCCAGCAGCTTAATGACCGATACGCAGTATTTT
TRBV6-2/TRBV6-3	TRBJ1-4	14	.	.	CASTEGVGWEKLFF	TGTGCCAGCACCGAGGGAGTCGGCTGGGAAAAACTGTTTTTT
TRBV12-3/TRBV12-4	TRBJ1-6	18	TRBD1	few	CASSLEGQGKSYNSPLHF	TGTGCCAGCAGTTTAGAGGGACAGGGGAAGTCCTATAATTCACCCCTCCACTTT
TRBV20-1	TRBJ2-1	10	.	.	CSAPIVGQFF	TGCAGTGCTCCCATTGTGGGGCAGTTCTTC
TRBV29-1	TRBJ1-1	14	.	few	CSLGGRGGNTEAFF	TGCTCCTTAGGGGGGCGCGGGGGGAACACTGAAGCTTTCTTT
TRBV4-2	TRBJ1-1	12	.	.	CASSQMGAEAFF	TGTGCCAGCAGTCAGATGGGGGCTGAAGCTTTCTTT
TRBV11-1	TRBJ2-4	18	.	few	CASSSSRRRQTVADIQYF	TGTGCCAGCAGCTCTAGCAGGCGGCGACAGACAGTAGCGGACATTCAGTACTTC
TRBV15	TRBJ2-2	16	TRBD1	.	CATRGPGQGRTGELFF	TGTGCCACCAGGGGTCCGGGACAGGGGCGCACCGGGGAGCTGTTTTTT
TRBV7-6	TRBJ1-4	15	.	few	CASSLAQTLGEKLFF	TGTGCCAGCAGCTTAGCGCAGACACTCGGGGAAAAACTGTTTTTT
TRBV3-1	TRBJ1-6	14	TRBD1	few	CASSPGQINSPLHF	TGTGCCAGCAGCCCGGGACAGATTAATTCACCCCTCCACTTT
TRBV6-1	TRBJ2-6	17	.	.	CASSERGPEAGANVLTF	TGTGCCAGCAGTGAGAGGGGTCCTGAGGCTGGGGCCAACGTCCTGACTTTC
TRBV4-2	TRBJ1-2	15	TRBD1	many	CASSQGRDRGVGYTF	TGTGCCAGCAGCCAAGGCCGGGACAGGGGCGTTGGCTACACCTTC
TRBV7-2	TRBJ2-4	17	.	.	CASSLASGPGVKNIQYF	TGTGCCAGCAGCTTAGCGTCGGGGCCCGGGGTCAAAAACATTCAGTACTTC
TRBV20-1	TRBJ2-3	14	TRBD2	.	CSADTSGGTDTQYF	TGCAGTGCCGATACTAGCGGGGGCACAGATACGCAGTATTTT
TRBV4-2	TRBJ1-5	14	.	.	CASSQEGHSWPQHF	TGTGCCAGCAGCCAAGAGGGACACTCCTGGCCCCAGCATTTT
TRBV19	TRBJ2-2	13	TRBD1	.	CASSTDRAGELFF	TGTGCCAGTAGTACCGACAGGGCCGGGGAGCTGTTTTTT
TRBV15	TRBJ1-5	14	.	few	CATSRDFRNQPQHF	TGTGCCACCAGCAGAGATTTCCGCAATCAGCCCCAGCATTTT
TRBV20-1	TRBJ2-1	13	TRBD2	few	CSATGGPNNEQFF	TGCAGTGCTACGGGGGGGCCGAACAATGAGCAGTTCTTC
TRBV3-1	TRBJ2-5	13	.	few	CASSRNTEETQYF	TGTGCCAGCAGCCGGAATACAGAAGAGACCCAGTACTTC
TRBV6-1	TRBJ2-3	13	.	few	CATNSGREDTQYF	TGTGCCACCAACAGCGGGCGAGAAGATACGCAGTATTTT
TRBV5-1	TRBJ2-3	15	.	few	CASSWARGPTDTQYF	TGCGCCAGCAGCTGGGCGCGGGGGCCCACAGATACGCAGTATTTT
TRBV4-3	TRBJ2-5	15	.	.	CASSQDYLAQETQYF	TGCGCCAGCAGCCAAGATTATTTAGCCCAAGAGACCCAGTACTTC
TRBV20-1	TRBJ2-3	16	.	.	CSARDPGSGGTDTQYF	TGCAGTGCTAGAGACCCGGGGTCGGGCGGCACAGATACGCAGTATTTT
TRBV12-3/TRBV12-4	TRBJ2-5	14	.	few	CASTSSYRQETQYF	TGTGCCAGCACCTCGTCGTACAGGCAAGAGACCCAGTACTTC
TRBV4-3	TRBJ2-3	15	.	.	CASSQRPGPTDTQYF	TGCGCCAGCAGCCAGCGCCCCGGACCCACAGATACGCAGTATTTT
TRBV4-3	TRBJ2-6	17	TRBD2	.	CASSLLAGGPSANVLTF	TGCGCCAGCAGCCTACTAGCGGGGGGGCCATCGGCCAACGTCCTGACTTTC
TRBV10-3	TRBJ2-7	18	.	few	CAISEKGVGGSGSYEQYF	TGTGCCATCAGTGAGAAGGGGGTAGGAGGGAGTGGTTCCTACGAGCAGTACTTC
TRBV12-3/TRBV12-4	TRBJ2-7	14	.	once	CASSFAGTDYEQYF	TGTGCCAGCAGTTTTGCGGGGACGGATTACGAGCAGTACTTC
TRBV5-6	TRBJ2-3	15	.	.	CASSLAVGGTDTQYF	TGTGCCAGCAGCTTGGCCGTGGGAGGCACAGATACGCAGTATTTT
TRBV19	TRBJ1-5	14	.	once	CASSIQNSNQPQHF	TGTGCCAGTAGTATACAGAATAGCAATCAGCCCCAGCATTTT
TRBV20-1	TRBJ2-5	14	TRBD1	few	CSAVPGQGAGTQYF	TGCAGTGCGGTTCCGGGACAGGGGGCAGGGACCCAGTACTTC
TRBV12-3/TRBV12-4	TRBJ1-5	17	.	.	CASSPRWGQVTNQPQHF	TGTGCCAGCAGTCCCCGTTGGGGGCAAGTTACGAATCAGCCCCAGCATTTT
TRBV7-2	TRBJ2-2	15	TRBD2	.	CASSPRGLATGELFF	TGTGCCAGCAGCCCCCGGGGACTAGCCACCGGGGAGCTGTTTTTT
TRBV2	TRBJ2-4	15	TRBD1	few	CASRRGLSAKNIQYF	TGTGCCAGCAGGAGGGGGCTAAGTGCCAAAAACATTCAGTACTTC
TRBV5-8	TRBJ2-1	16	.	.	CASSLSGQGIYNEQFF	TGTGCCAGCAGCTTATCCGGCCAGGGTATTTACAATGAGCAGTTCTTC
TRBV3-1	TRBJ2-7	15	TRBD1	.	CASSQDGDSTYEQYF	TGTGCCAGCAGCCAAGACGGGGACAGCACCTACGAGCAGTACTTC
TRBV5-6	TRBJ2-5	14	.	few	CASSLSRVQETQYF	TGTGCCAGCAGCTTGTCACGGGTTCAAGAGACCCAGTACTTC
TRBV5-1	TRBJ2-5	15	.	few	CASSSPSGQQETQYF	TGCGCCAGCAGCTCACCATCTGGACAGCAAGAGACCCAGTACTTC
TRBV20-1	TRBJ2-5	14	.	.	CSARDGRRGETQYF	TGCAGTGCTAGAGATGGGCGAAGGGGGGAGACCCAGTACTTC
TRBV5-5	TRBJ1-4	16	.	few	CASSLSFSAYNEKLFF	TGTGCCAGCAGCTTGTCTTTTTCGGCTTATAATGAAAAACTGTTTTTT
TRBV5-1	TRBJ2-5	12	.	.	CASGQGGETQYF	TGCGCCAGCGGCCAGGGGGGAGAGACCCAGTACTTC
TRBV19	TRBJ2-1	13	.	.	CASGVSSYNEQFF	TGTGCCAGCGGGGTGAGCTCCTACAATGAGCAGTTCTTC
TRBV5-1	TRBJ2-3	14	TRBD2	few	CASSFSREADTQYF	TGCGCCAGCAGCTTCTCGCGGGAGGCAGATACGCAGTATTTT